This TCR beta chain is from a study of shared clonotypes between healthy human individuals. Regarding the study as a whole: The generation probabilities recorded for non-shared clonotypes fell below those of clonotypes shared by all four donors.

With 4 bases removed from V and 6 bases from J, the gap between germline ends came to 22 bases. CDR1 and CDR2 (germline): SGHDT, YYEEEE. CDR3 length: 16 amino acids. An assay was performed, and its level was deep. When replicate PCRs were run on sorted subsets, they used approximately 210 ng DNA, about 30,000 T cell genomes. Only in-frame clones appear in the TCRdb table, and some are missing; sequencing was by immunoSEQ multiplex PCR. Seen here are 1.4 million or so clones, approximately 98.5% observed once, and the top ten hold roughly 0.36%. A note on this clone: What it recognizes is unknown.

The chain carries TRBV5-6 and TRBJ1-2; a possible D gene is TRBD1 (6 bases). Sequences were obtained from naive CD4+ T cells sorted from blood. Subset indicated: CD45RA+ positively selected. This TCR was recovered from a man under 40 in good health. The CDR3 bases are TGTGCCAGCAGCGGATACAGGGTGCAGGTTTTGGATGGCTACACCTTC. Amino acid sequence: CASSGYRVQVLDGYTF. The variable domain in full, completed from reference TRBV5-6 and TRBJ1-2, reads DAGVTQSPTHLIKTRGQQVTLRCSPKSGHDTVSWYQQALGQGPQFIFQYYEEEERQRGNFPDRFSGHQFPNYSSELNVNALLLGDSALYLCASSGYRVQVLDGYTFGSGTRLTVV.